The rows below give T cell receptor beta chains drawn from one sample of a study of blood T cell repertoires in COVID-19. The repertoire was sequenced with immunoSEQ multiplex PCR; TCRdb's copy has only in-frame clones and lacks some. The table has roughly 100,000 clones, about 90% seen once. Material: peripheral blood. The receptors were gathered from a woman aged 25 to 39 with acute or convalescent COVID-19. Both conserved end residues are part of each CDR3. A D gene is named only where the DNA matches it firmly. For some rows the clone size is stated as once, few or many, or as a class when expanded; others skip it.

cdr3_aa: CASSIDWAGSYNEQFF; cdr3_nt: TGTGCCAGTAGTATAGATTGGGCGGGGTCCTACAATGAGCAGTTCTTC; d_call: .; j_call: TRBJ2-1; clone_size: .; v_call: TRBV19
cdr3_aa: CAISEQAGVYGYTF; cdr3_nt: TGTGCCATCAGTGAGCAGGCAGGGGTCTATGGCTACACCTTC; d_call: .; j_call: TRBJ1-2; clone_size: .; v_call: TRBV10-3
cdr3_aa: CASSLALDRNTGELFF; cdr3_nt: TGCGCCAGCAGCCTAGCCCTGGACAGGAACACCGGGGAGCTGTTTTTT; d_call: .; j_call: TRBJ2-2; clone_size: .; v_call: TRBV10-2
cdr3_aa: CATSSGPGQGAYEQYF; cdr3_nt: TGTGCCACCAGCAGCGGGCCCGGACAGGGGGCCTACGAGCAGTACTTC; d_call: TRBD1; j_call: TRBJ2-7; clone_size: .; v_call: TRBV15
cdr3_aa: CATSGGTAGNQPQHF; cdr3_nt: TGTGCCACCAGCGGAGGGACAGCTGGCAATCAGCCCCAGCATTTT; d_call: TRBD1; j_call: TRBJ1-5; clone_size: few; v_call: TRBV15
cdr3_aa: CASSADRASSKLFF; cdr3_nt: TGCGCCAGCAGCGCGGACAGGGCCTCATCAAAACTGTTTTTT; d_call: TRBD1; j_call: TRBJ1-4; clone_size: .; v_call: TRBV5-1
cdr3_aa: CASSQGDNYGYTF; cdr3_nt: TGCGCCAGCAGCCAGGGAGACAACTATGGCTACACCTTC; d_call: .; j_call: TRBJ1-2; clone_size: .; v_call: TRBV4-1
cdr3_aa: CASLGDNYEQYF; cdr3_nt: TGCGCCAGCTTAGGGGACAACTACGAGCAGTACTTC; d_call: .; j_call: TRBJ2-7; clone_size: .; v_call: TRBV5-1
cdr3_aa: CASKRHLYGYTF; cdr3_nt: TGTGCCAGTAAAAGACACCTCTATGGCTACACCTTC; d_call: .; j_call: TRBJ1-2; clone_size: once; v_call: TRBV19
cdr3_aa: CASLKERSTEAFF; cdr3_nt: TGTGCCAGCTTGAAAGAGCGGAGCACTGAAGCTTTCTTT; d_call: .; j_call: TRBJ1-1; clone_size: .; v_call: TRBV6-5
cdr3_aa: CASTLPGQNTEAFF; cdr3_nt: TGTGCCAGCACCCTCCCGGGACAGAACACTGAAGCTTTCTTT; d_call: .; j_call: TRBJ1-1; clone_size: .; v_call: TRBV28
cdr3_aa: CASSIGRGPYEQYF; cdr3_nt: TGTGCCAGTAGTATTGGCAGGGGGCCCTACGAGCAGTACTTC; d_call: TRBD1; j_call: TRBJ2-7; clone_size: .; v_call: TRBV19
cdr3_aa: CASSLGQLPNQPQHF; cdr3_nt: TGCGCCAGCAGCCTTGGACAGCTACCTAATCAGCCCCAGCATTTT; d_call: .; j_call: TRBJ1-5; clone_size: .; v_call: TRBV5-1
cdr3_aa: CASTLIGEDQPQHF; cdr3_nt: TGTGCCAGTACCCTGATAGGGGAAGATCAGCCCCAGCATTTT; d_call: .; j_call: TRBJ1-5; clone_size: .; v_call: TRBV19
cdr3_aa: CAITRAGGSYEINEQFF; cdr3_nt: TGTGCCATTACTAGAGCGGGGGGTTCCTATGAAATCAATGAGCAGTTCTTC; d_call: TRBD2; j_call: TRBJ2-1; clone_size: .; v_call: TRBV10-3